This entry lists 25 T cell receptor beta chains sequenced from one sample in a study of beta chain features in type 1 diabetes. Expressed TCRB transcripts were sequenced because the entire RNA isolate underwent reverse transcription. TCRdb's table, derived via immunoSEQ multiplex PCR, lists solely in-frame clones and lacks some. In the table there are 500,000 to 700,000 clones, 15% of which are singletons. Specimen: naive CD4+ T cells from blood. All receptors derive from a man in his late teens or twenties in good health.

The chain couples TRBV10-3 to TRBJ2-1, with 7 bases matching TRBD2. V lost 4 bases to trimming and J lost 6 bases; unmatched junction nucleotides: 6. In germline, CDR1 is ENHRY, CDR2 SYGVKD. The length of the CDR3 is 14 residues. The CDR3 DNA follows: TGTGCCATCAGTGGTACGGCGGGAGCCAATGAGCAGTTCTTC. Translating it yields CAISGTAGANEQFF.

CDR3 in DNA: TGTGCCAGCAGCTTGACAGGGAGTAATGAAAAACTGTTTTTT. Translating gives CASSLTGSNEKLFF. This chain connects TRBV7-9 to TRBJ1-4, with TRBD1 matching 7 bases. From germline, CDR1 is SEHNR and CDR2 FQNEAQ (reference sequence). J gave up 4 bases and V 3 bases, and 2 bases lay outside the gene matches. The CDR3 consists of 14 residues.

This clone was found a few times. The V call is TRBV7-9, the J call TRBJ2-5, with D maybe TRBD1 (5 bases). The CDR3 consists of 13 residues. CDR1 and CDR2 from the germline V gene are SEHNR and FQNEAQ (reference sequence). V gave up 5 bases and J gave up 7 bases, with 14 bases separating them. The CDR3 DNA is TGTGCCAGCAGCGCCCGGACAACAGGGACCCAGTACTTC. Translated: CASSARTTGTQYF.

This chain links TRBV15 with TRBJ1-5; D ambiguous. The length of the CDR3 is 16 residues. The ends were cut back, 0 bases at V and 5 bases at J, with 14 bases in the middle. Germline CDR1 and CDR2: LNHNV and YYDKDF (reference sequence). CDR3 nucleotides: TGTGCCACCAGCAGAGACGAATCTTGGGAGTATCAGCCCCAGCATTTT. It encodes CATSRDESWEYQPQHF.

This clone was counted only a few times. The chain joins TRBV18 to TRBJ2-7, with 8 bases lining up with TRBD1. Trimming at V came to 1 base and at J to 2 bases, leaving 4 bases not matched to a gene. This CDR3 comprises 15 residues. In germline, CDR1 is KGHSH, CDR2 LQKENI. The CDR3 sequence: CASSPLPDRAYEQYF. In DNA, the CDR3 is TGTGCCAGCTCACCACTACCGGACAGGGCCTACGAGCAGTACTTC.

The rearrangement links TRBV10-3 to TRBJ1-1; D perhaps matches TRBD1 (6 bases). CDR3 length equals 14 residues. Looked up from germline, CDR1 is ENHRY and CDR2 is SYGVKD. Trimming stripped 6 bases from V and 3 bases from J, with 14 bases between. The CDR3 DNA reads TGTGCCATCAGACCACAGGGAAGTTACACTGAAGCTTTCTTT. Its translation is CAIRPQGSYTEAFF.

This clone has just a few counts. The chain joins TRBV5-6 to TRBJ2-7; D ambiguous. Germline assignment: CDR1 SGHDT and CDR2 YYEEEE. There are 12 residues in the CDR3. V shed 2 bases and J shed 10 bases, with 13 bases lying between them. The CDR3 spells CASSFRESPQYF. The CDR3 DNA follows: TGTGCCAGCAGCTTTCGCGAGAGTCCTCAGTACTTC.

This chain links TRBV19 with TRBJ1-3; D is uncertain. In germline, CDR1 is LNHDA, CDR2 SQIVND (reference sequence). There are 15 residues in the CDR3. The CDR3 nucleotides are TGTGTCACCCAATCGGCGAGGTTCGGTGGAAACACCATATATTTT. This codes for CVTQSARFGGNTIYF.

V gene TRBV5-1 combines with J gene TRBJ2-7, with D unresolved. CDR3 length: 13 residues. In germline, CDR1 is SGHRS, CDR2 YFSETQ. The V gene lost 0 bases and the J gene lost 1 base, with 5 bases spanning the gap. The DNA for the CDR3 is TGCGCCAGCAGCTTGGTAAGGTCCTACGAGCAGTACTTC. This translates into CASSLVRSYEQYF. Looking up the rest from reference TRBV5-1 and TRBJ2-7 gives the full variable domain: KAGVTQTPRYLIKTRGQQVTLSCSPISGHRSVSWYQQTPGQGLQFLFEYFSETQRNKGNFPGRFSGRQFSNSRSEMNVSTLELGDSALYLCASSLVRSYEQYFGPGTRLTVT.

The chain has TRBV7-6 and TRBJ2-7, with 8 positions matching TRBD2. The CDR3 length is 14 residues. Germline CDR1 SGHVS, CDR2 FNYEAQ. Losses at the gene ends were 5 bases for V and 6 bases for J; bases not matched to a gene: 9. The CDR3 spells CASSNGLAGVEQYF. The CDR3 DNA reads TGTGCCAGCAGCAATGGACTAGCTGGTGTCGAGCAGTACTTC. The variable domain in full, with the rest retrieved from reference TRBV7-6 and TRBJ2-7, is GAGVSQSPRYKVTKRGQDVALRCDPISGHVSLYWYRQALGQGPEFLTYFNYEAQQDKSGLPNDRFSAERPEGSISTLTIQRTEQRDSAMYRCASSNGLAGVEQYFGPGTRLTVT.

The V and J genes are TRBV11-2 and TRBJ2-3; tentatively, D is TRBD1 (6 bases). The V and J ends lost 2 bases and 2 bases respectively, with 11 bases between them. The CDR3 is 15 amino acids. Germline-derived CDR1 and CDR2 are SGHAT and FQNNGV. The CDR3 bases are TGTGCCAGCAGCTTACAGGGGATAGTCACAGATACGCAGTATTTT. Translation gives CASSLQGIVTDTQYF. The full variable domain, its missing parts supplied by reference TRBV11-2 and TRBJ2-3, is EAGVAQSPRYKIIEKRQSVAFWCNPISGHATLYWYQQILGQGPKLLIQFQNNGVVDDSQLPKDRFSAERLKGVDSTLKIQPAKLEDSAVYLCASSLQGIVTDTQYFGPGTRLTVL.

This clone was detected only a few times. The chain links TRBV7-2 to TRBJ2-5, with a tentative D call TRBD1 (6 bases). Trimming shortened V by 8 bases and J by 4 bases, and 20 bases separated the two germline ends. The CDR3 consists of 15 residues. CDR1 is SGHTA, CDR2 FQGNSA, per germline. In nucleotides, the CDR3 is TGTGCCAGCGGATCTACAGGGTCGATTGTAGAGACCCAGTACTTC. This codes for CASGSTGSIVETQYF.

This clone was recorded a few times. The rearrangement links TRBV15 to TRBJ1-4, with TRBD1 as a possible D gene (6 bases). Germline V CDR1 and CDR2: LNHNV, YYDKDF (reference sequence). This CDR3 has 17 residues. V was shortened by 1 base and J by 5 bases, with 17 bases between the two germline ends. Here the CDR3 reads CATSRVPGALGNEKLFF. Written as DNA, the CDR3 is TGTGCCACCAGCAGAGTTCCAGGGGCCCTCGGGAATGAAAAACTGTTTTTT.

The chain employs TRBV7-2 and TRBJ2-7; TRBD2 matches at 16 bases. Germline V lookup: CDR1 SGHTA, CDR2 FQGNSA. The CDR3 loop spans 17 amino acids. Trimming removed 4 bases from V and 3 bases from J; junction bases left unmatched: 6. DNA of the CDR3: TGTGCCAGCAGCTCCGGGACTAGCGGGAGGGCCATCTACGAGCAGTACTTC. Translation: CASSSGTSGRAIYEQYF.

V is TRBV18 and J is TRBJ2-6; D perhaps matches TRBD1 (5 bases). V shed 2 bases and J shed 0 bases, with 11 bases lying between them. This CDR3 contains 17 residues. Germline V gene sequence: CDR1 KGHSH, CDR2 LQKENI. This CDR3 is CASSPFRQSSGANVLTF. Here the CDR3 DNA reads TGTGCCAGCTCACCATTTCGACAGAGCTCTGGGGCCAACGTCCTGACTTTC.

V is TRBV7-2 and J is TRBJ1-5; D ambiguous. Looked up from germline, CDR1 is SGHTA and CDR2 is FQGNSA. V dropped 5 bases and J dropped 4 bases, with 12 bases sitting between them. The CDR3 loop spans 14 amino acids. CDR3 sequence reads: CASSLGRGNQPQHF. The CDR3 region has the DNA TGTGCCAGCAGCCTTGGACGGGGAAATCAGCCCCAGCATTTT. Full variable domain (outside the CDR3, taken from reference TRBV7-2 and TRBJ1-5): GAGVSQSPSNKVTEKGKDVELRCDPISGHTALYWYRQSLGQGLEFLIYFQGNSAPDKSGLPSDRFSAERTGGSVSTLTIQRTQQEDSAVYLCASSLGRGNQPQHFGDGTRLSIL.

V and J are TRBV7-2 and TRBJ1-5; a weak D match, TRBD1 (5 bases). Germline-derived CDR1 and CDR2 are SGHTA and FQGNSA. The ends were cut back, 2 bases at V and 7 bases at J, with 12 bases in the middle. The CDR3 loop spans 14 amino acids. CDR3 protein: CASSLPGGRQPQHF. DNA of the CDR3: TGTGCCAGCAGCTTACCGGGGGGTAGGCAGCCCCAGCATTTT.

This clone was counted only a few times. For the CDR3, the DNA is TGTGCCTGGAAGGCAGCGCTTAATGAAAAACTGTTTTTT. Its protein product is CAWKAALNEKLFF. The chain is built from TRBV30 and TRBJ1-4; D call uncertain. The V end lost 4 bases, the J end lost 4 bases, and 10 bases lay between the germline ends. Germline V gene data show CDR1 as GTSNPN and CDR2 as SVGIG (reference sequence). The CDR3 runs 13 residues. Using reference TRBV30 and TRBJ1-4 for the parts outside the CDR3, the full variable domain is SQTIHQWPATLVQPVGSPLSLECTVEGTSNPNLYWYRQAAGRGLQLLFYSVGIGQISSEVPQNLSASRPQDRQFILSSKKLLLSDSGFYLCAWKAALNEKLFFGSGTQLSVL.

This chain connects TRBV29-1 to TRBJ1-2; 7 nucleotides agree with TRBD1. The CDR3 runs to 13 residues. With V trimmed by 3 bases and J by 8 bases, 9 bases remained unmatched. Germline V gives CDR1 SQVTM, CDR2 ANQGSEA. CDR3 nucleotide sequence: TGCAGCGTTGAGACGGACAGGCCGGGAGGCTACACCTTC. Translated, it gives CSVETDRPGGYTF. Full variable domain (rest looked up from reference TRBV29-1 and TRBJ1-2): SAVISQKPSRDICQRGTSLTIQCQVDSQVTMMFWYRQQPGQSLTLIATANQGSEATYESGFVIDKFPISRPNLTFSTLTVSNMSPEDSSIYLCSVETDRPGGYTFGSGTRLTVV.

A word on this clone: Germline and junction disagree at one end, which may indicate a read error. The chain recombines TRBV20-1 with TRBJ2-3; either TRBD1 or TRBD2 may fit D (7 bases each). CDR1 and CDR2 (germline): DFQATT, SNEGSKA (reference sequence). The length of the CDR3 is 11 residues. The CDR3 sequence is CSARGQGGGSF. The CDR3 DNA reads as TGCAGTGCTAGAGGACAGGGAGGGGGTTCATTT.

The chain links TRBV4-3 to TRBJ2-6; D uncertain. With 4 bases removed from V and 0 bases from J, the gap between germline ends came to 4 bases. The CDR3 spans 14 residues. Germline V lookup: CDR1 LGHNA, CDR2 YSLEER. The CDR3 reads CASSRNSGANVLTF. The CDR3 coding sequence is TGCGCCAGCAGCCGCAACTCTGGGGCCAACGTCCTGACTTTC.

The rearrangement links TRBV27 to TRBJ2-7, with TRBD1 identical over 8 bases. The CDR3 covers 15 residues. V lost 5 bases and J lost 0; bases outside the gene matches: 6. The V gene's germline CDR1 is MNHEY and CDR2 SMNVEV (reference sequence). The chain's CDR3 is CASSIGQGNSYEQYF. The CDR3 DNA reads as TGTGCCAGCAGTATAGGACAGGGTAACTCCTACGAGCAGTACTTC.

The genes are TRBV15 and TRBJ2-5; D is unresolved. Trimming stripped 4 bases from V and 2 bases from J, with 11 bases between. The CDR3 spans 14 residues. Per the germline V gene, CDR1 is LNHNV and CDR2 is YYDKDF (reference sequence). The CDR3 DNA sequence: TGTGCCACCAGCAAGGTTCAGCTTCAAGAGACCCAGTACTTC. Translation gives CATSKVQLQETQYF.

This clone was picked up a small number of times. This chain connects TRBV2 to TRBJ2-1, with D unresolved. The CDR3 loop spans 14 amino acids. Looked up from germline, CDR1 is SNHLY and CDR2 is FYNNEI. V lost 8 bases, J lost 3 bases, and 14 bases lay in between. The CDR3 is CASLKRRSYNEQFF. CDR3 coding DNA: TGTGCCAGCCTTAAACGACGGAGCTACAATGAGCAGTTCTTC.

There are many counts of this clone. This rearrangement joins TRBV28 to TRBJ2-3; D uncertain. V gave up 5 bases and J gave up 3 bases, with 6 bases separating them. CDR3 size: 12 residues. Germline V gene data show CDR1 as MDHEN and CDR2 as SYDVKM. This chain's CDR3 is CASSPPTDTQYF. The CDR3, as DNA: TGTGCCAGCAGTCCACCGACAGATACGCAGTATTTT. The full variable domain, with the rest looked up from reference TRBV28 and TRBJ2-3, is DVKVTQSSRYLVKRTGEKVFLECVQDMDHENMFWYRQDPGLGLRLIYFSYDVKMKEKGDIPEGYSVSREKKERFSLILESASTNQTSMYLCASSPPTDTQYFGPGTRLTVL.